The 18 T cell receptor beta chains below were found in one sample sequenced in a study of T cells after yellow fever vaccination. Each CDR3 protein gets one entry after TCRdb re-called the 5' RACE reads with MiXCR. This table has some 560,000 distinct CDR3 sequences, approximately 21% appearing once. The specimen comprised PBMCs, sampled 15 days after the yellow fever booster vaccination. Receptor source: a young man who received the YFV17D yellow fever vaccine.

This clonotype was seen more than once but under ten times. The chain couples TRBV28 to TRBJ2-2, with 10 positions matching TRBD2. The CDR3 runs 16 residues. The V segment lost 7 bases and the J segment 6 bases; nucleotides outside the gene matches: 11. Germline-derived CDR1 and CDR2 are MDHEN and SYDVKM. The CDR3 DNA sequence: TGTGCCAGCACCCAGGCTAGCGGGAGTTCGTCCGGGGAGCTGTTTTTT. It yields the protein CASTQASGSSSGELFF.

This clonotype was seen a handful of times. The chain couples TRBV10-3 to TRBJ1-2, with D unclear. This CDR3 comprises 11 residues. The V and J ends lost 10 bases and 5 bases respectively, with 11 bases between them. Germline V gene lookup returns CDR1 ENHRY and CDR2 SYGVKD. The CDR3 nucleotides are TGTGCCACCTCCCGGGATTATGGCTACACCTTC. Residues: CATSRDYGYTF.

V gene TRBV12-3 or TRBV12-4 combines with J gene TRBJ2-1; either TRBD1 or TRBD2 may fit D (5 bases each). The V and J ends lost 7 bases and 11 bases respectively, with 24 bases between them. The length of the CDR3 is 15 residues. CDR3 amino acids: CASNQPGTNGNKQFF. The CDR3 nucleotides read TGTGCCAGCAACCAACCCGGGACCAACGGGAATAAGCAGTTCTTC.

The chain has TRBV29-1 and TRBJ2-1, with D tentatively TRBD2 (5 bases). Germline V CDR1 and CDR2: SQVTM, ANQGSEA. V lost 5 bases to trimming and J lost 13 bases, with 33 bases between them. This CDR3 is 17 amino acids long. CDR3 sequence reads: CSVIGFSEGGSVGSQFF. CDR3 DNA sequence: TGCAGCGTTATCGGGTTTAGTGAAGGCGGTAGTGTTGGGAGCCAGTTCTTC.

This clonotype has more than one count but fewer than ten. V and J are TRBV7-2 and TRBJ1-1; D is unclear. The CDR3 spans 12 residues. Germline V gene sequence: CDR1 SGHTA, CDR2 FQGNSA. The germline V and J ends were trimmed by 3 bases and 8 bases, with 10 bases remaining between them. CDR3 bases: TGTGCCAGCAGCTTTATAACGGCGGAAGCTTTCTTT. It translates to CASSFITAEAFF.

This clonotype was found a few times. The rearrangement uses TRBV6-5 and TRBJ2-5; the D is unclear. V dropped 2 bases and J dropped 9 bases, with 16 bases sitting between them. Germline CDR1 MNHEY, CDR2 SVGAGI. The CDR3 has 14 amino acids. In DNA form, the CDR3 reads TGTGCCAGCAGTTACGACTTACGGGTGGAGCCCCAGTACTTC. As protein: CASSYDLRVEPQYF.

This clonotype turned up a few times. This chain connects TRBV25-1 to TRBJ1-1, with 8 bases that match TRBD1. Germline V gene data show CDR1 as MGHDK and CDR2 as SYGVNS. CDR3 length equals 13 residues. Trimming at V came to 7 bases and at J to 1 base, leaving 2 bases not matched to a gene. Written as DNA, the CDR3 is TGTGCCAGCACCAGGGGGCAGAACACTGAAGCTTTCTTT. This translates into CASTRGQNTEAFF.

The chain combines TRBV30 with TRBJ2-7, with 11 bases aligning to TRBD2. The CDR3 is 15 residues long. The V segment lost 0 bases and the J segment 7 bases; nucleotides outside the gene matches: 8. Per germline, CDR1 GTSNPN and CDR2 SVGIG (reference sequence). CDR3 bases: TGTGCCTGGAGTGTACAGACTAGCGGGATGGGTGAGCAGTACTTC. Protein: CAWSVQTSGMGEQYF.

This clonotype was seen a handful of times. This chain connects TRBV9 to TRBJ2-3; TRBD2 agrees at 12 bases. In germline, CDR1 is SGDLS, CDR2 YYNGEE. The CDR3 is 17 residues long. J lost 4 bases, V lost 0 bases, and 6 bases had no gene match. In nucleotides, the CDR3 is TGTGCCAGCAGCGTAGGCCTAGCGGGAGGGCCGTCAGATACGCAGTATTTT. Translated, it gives CASSVGLAGGPSDTQYF.

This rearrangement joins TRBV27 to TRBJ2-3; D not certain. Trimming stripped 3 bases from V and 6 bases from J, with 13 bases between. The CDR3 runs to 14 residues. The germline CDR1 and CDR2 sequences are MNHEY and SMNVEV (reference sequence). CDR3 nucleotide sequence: TGTGCCAGCAGTTTGGACGCTGGGCCTGATACGCAGTATTTT. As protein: CASSLDAGPDTQYF.

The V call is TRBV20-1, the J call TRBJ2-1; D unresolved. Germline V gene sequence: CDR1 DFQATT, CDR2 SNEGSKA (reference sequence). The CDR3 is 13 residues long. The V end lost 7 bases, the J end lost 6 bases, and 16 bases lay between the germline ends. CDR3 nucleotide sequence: TGCAGTGTCCAACAGCCCGGGCTCAATGAGCAGTTCTTC. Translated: CSVQQPGLNEQFF.

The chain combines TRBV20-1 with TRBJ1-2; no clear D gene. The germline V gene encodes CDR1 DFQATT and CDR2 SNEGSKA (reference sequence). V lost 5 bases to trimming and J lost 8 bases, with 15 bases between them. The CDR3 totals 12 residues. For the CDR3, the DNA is TGCAGTGCTTTCCGGGCCCTAGGAGGCTACACCTTC. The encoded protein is CSAFRALGGYTF.

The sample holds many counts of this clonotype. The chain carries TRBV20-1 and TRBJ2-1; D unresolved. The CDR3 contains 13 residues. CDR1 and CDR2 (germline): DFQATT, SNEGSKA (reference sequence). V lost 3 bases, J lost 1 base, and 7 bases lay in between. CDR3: CSARPASYNEQFF. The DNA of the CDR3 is TGCAGTGCTAGGCCGGCGTCCTACAATGAGCAGTTCTTC.

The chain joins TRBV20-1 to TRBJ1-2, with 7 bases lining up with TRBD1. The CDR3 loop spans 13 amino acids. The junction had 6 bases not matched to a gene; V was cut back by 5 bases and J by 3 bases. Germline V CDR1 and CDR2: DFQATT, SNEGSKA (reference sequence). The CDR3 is CSADRVLDYGYTF. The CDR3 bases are TGCAGTGCTGACAGGGTTCTGGACTATGGCTACACCTTC.

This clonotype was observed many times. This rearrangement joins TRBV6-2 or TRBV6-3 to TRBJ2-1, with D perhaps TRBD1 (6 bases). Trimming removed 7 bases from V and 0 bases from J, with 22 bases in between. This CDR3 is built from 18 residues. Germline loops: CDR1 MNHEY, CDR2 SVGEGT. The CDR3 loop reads CASTLSASGTSSYNEQFF. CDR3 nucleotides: TGTGCCAGCACCCTCTCCGCATCCGGGACAAGCTCCTACAATGAGCAGTTCTTC.

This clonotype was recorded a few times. CDR3: CASRPGASEKETQYF. DNA of the CDR3: TGTGCCAGCAGGCCCGGGGCTAGCGAGAAAGAGACCCAGTACTTC. The chain links TRBV12-3 or TRBV12-4 to TRBJ2-5, with D perhaps matching TRBD2 (6 bases). V was cut by 6 bases and J by 3 bases, with 17 bases left in between. This CDR3 is 15 amino acids long.

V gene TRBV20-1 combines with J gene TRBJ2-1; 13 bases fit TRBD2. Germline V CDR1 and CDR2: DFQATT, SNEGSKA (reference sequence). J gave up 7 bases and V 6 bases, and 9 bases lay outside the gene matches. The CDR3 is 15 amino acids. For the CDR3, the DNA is TGCAGTGCGAAACTAGCGGGAGGGCCGCAGAATGAGCAGTTCTTC. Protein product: CSAKLAGGPQNEQFF.

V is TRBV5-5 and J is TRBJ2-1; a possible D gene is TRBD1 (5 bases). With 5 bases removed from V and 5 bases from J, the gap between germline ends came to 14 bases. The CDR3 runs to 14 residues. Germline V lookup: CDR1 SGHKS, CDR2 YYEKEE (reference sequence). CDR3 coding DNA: TGTGCCAGCAGTCCCGGACATACCGACAATGAGCAGTTCTTC. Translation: CASSPGHTDNEQFF.